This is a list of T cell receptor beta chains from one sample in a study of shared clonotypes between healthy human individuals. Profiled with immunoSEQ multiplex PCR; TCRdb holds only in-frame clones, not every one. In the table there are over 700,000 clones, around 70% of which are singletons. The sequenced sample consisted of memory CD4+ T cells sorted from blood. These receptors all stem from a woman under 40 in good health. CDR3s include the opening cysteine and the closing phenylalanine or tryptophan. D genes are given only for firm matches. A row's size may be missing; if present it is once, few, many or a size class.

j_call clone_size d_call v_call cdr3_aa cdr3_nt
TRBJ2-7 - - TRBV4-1 CASSQDRVGIYEQYF TGCGCCAGCAGCCAAGACAGGGTTGGGATTTACGAGCAGTACTTC
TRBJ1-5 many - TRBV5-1 CASSLEGIGAQHF TGCGCCAGCAGCTTGGAAGGGATTGGGGCCCAGCATTTT
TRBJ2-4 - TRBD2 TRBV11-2 CASSSQRSGAGGINIQYF TGTGCCAGCAGCTCCCAACGGTCTGGAGCGGGAGGTATAAACATTCAGTACTTC
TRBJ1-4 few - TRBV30 CAWSGSGHLFF TGTGCCTGGAGCGGATCGGGACATCTGTTTTTT
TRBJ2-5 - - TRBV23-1 CASSQSQWETQYF TGCGCCAGCAGTCAATCCCAGTGGGAGACCCAGTACTTC
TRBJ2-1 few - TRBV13 CASGRTINNEQFF TGTGCCAGCGGAAGGACTATTAACAATGAGCAGTTCTTC
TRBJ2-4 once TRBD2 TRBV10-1 CASSPGTSGQNIQYF TGCGCCAGCAGCCCTGGGACTAGCGGACAAAACATTCAGTACTTC
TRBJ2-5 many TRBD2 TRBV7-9 CASSRSLAGLQETQYF TGTGCCAGCAGCAGATCACTAGCGGGATTACAAGAGACCCAGTACTTC
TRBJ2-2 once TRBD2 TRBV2 CASSARVAGASGELFF TGTGCCAGCAGTGCCCGAGTAGCGGGAGCGAGCGGGGAGCTGTTTTTT
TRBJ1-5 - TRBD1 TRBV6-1 CASSVITGAHQPQHF TGTGCCAGCAGTGTAATCACAGGGGCCCATCAGCCCCAGCATTTT
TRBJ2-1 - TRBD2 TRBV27 CASRAGTSGYNEQFF TGTGCCAGCAGGGCCGGGACTAGCGGATACAATGAGCAGTTCTTC
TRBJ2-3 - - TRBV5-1 CASSPSGVTDTQYF TGCGCCAGCAGCCCGAGCGGTGTCACAGATACGCAGTATTTT
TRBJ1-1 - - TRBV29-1 CSVEGTVGADTEAFF TGCAGCGTTGAAGGCACCGTGGGGGCTGACACTGAAGCTTTCTTT
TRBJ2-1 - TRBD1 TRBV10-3 CAIRGTGVYNEQFF TGTGCCATCAGAGGGACAGGGGTCTACAATGAGCAGTTCTTC
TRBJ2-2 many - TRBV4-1 CASSLEGTGELFF TGCGCCAGCAGCCTAGAAGGAACCGGGGAGCTGTTTTTT
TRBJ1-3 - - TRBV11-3 CASSPIAGHGNTIYF TGTGCCAGCAGCCCCATCGCGGGGCATGGAAACACCATATATTTT
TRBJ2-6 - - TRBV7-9 CASSPRRGSSSGANVLTF TGTGCCAGCAGCCCCCGGCGTGGGTCGAGCTCTGGGGCCAACGTCCTGACTTTC
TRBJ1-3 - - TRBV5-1 CASSVGTFGNTIYF TGCGCCAGCAGCGTCGGGACATTCGGAAACACCATATATTTT
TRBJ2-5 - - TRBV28 CASSTRAPQETQYF TGTGCCAGCAGTACCCGCGCGCCCCAAGAGACCCAGTACTTC
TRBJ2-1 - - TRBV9 CASSALTGLHNEQFF TGTGCCAGCAGCGCCTTAACAGGGCTCCACAATGAGCAGTTCTTC
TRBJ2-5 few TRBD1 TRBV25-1 CASSEPRTGHQETQYF TGTGCCAGCAGTGAACCCCGGACAGGGCACCAAGAGACCCAGTACTTC
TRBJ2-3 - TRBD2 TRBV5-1 CASSGTGLAQNTQYF TGCGCCAGCAGCGGGACGGGACTAGCGCAGAATACGCAGTATTTT
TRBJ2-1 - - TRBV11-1 CASSPPRDHNEQFF TGTGCCAGCAGCCCCCCGCGGGACCACAATGAGCAGTTCTTC
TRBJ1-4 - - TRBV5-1 CASSLGSITATNEKLFF TGCGCCAGCAGCTTGGGTTCAATTACTGCAACTAATGAAAAACTGTTTTTT
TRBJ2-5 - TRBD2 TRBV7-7 CASSLSLADSEETQYF TGTGCCAGCAGCTTAAGTCTAGCGGACTCAGAAGAGACCCAGTACTTC
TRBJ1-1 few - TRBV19 CASNAMRGAGTEAFF TGTGCCAGTAACGCGATGAGGGGGGCTGGCACTGAAGCTTTCTTT
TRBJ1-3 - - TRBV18 CASSPGGTERNTIYF TGTGCCAGCTCACCAGGAGGGACGGAGAGGAACACCATATATTTT
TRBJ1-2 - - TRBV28 CASSPGRYGYTF TGTGCCAGCAGTCCCGGGCGATATGGCTACACCTTC
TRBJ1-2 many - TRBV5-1 CASSFNLDGSDGYTF TGCGCCAGCAGCTTTAACCTGGACGGATCCGATGGCTACACCTTC
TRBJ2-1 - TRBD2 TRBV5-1 CASSLQAGASYNEQFF TGCGCCAGCAGCTTGCAAGCGGGAGCATCCTACAATGAGCAGTTCTTC
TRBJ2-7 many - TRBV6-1 CASSRTGIYEQYF TGTGCCAGCAGCCGCACAGGGATCTACGAGCAGTACTTC
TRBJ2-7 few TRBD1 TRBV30 CAWKGQGAIAKQYF TGTGCCTGGAAGGGACAGGGGGCTATCGCCAAGCAGTACTTC
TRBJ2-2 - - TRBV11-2 CASSFVDNTGELFF TGTGCCAGCAGCTTTGTTGACAACACCGGGGAGCTGTTTTTT